This TCR beta chain was identified in a study of CD8 T cells in ankylosing spondylitis (dated by TCRdb to about 2017). Some background on the complete study: To find TCR variants linked to disease, the study profiled T cell receptor beta repertoires in ankylosing spondylitis patients and healthy donors. Peripheral blood was sampled, and synovial fluid was also collected from ankylosing spondylitis patients. The full study cohort comprised 20 to 25 ankylosing spondylitis patients and about a hundred healthy donors.

The investigation overall reported the following: A CD8+ phenotype was shown by the disease-linked clones, which were found at relatively low frequencies in peripheral blood. The disease-linked clones were reported as significantly enriched in matched synovial fluid samples from ankylosing spondylitis patients. Some TCR beta motif variants had previously been reported in synovial fluid and blood of reactive arthritis patients, which suggested common disease-initiation mechanisms. Blood from ankylosing spondylitis patients appeared to be characterized by a TCR beta motif made up of several highly homologous amino acid variants.

Only a few counts were recorded for this clonotype. No antigen is known for it. At one of its ends the junction is not consistent with the germline gene, which may arise from a read error. The germline V gene supplies CDR1 SGHRS and CDR2 YFSETQ. Taken from cysteine to phenylalanine, the CDR3 has 12 residues. Just the 36-base CDR3 DNA is kept, in frame starting at base 1. The data were produced on an Illumina HiSeq 2500. Quantitative 5'-RACE with molecular barcodes was used to prepare TCR beta libraries. The original pipeline was this. A new computational method based on a probabilistic model of VDJ rearrangement was used to identify disease-linked TCR variants. TCRdb trimmed public reads at Q25 via fastp, called clones via MiXCR and kept in-frame beta chains. Under each unique CDR3 protein, matching rows form one entry showing the most common genes and DNA. TCRdb assigned the V and J calls; the authors' analysis was not used. The sample yields around 300,000 distinct CDR3 sequences; under 15% were counted once. The ten largest clones add up to approximately 0.99% of the sample.

Sequenced material: blood, either unsorted or a sorted T cell fraction (not recorded which). The clonotype comes from a male donor with ankylosing spondylitis or in good health (not recorded which). Rearrangement joined TRBV5-1 to TRBJ2-5, with an unclear D gene assignment. The DNA sequence follows: TGCGCCAGCAGCTTGAGCCAAAAGACCCAGTACTTC. This codes for CASSLSQKTQYF. Extended through the reference TRBV5-1 and TRBJ2-5 proteins, this CDR3 yields the full variable domain: KAGVTQTPRYLIKTRGQQVTLSCSPISGHRSVSWYQQTPGQGLQFLFEYFSETQRNKGNFPGRFSGRQFSNSRSEMNVSTLELGDSALYLCASSLSQKTQYFGPGTRLLVL.